This TCR beta chain was sequenced in a study of tumor and adjacent non-tumor tissue in lung cancer. Study-wide context: Patients were aged roughly 30 to 76, fewer than twelve men and 4 to 6 women, stage I to III.

Whole-study results and caveats: Tumor tissue had significantly higher TCR diversity than normal lung. Normal lung showed higher cumulative top 100 clone frequency than tumor. Higher tumor TCR diversity was associated with shorter survival.

No cell sorting was done before RNA was extracted from the tissue. CDR3 length equals 16 residues. Germline-derived CDR1 and CDR2 are SQVTM and ANQGSEA. About this clonotype itself: Its antigen is still unknown. One end of the junction does not line up with germline, which may come from a read error.

The library came from three nested PCR rounds adapted from ARM-PCR protocols. A single record per CDR3 protein comes from TCRdb applying MiXCR to the multiplex PCR reads. In the table there are around 70,000 distinct CDR3 sequences, about 80% of which are singletons. The sample was lung tumor tissue. V gene TRBV29-1 combines with J gene TRBJ2-1; no reliable D call. The receptor comes from a man aged 60-69 years with non-small cell lung cancer. In DNA, the CDR3 is TGCAGTGTTGAGTCCATGCTAGTGGCCGATTACAATGAGCAGTTCTTC. Amino acids: CSVESMLVADYNEQFF.